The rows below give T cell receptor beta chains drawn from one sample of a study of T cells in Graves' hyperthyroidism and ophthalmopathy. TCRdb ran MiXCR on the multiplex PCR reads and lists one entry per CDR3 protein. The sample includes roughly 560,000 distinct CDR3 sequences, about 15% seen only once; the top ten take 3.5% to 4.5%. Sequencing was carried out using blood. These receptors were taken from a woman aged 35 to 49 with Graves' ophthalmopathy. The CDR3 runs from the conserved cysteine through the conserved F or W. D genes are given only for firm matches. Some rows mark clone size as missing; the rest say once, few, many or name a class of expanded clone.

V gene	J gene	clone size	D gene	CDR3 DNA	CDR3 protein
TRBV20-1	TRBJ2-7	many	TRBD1	TGCAGTGCCGGGGTCGACAGGGCCACCTACGAGCAGTACTTC	CSAGVDRATYEQYF
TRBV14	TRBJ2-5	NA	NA	TGTGCCAGCAGCCAAGATTCTAGGGAGACCCAGTACTTC	CASSQDSRETQYF
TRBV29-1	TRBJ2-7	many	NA	TGCAGCGTCCGACCGAGTCCCTACGAGCAGTACTTC	CSVRPSPYEQYF
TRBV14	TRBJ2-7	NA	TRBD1	TGTGCCAGCAGCCAAGACCCAAGGGACAGGGGCCTACACTACGAGCAGTACTTC	CASSQDPRDRGLHYEQYF
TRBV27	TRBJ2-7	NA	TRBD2	TGTGCCAGCAGTTCATCGGGAGGAGTGACCTACGAGCAGTACTTC	CASSSSGGVTYEQYF
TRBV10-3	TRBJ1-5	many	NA	TGTGCCATCAGTGAGTCGATGGGAAGCGCGACCAATCAGCCCCAGCATTTT	CAISESMGSATNQPQHF
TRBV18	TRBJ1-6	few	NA	TGTGCCAGCTCACCACCGGCTGGGGGAGGTAATTCACCCCTCCACTTT	CASSPPAGGGNSPLHF
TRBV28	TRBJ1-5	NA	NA	TGTGCCAGCAGTTTCGGACAGTTAAATCAGCCCCAGCATTTT	CASSFGQLNQPQHF
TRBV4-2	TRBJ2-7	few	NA	TGTGCCAGCAGCCAAGATTCGACGGGGTTCACCTACGAGCAGTACTTC	CASSQDSTGFTYEQYF
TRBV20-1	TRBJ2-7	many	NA	TGCAGTGCTAGGGTCACGACTAGCTCCTACGAGCAGTACTTC	CSARVTTSSYEQYF
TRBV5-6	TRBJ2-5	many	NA	TGTGCCAGCAGCTTGGTGATGGGGCAGAAGACCCAGTACTTC	CASSLVMGQKTQYF
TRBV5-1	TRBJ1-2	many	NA	TGCGCCAGCAGCTTGTTGTCAAGCTATGGCTACACCTTC	CASSLLSSYGYTF
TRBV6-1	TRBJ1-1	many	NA	TGTGCCAGCAGGATGAGCCTCGCGAACACTGAAGCTTTCTTT	CASRMSLANTEAFF
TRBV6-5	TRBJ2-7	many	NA	TGTGCCAGCAGTTTCCGGAAGGGTGGCTACGAGCAGTACTTC	CASSFRKGGYEQYF
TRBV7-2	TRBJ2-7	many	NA	TGTGCCAGCAGCTTAGCGGGGGCGTCGAGCTCCTACGAGCAGTACTTC	CASSLAGASSSYEQYF
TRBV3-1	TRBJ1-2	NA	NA	TGTGCCAGCAGCCAAAAAACGGGTCGGGAAAACTATGGCTACACCTTC	CASSQKTGRENYGYTF
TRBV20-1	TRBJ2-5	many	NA	TGCAGTGCTAGAGGAGGAGGAAAGGGAGGTGGCCAAGAGACCCAGTACTTC	CSARGGGKGGGQETQYF
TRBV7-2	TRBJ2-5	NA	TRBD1	TGTGCCAGCAGCCACCAACAGGGGTTACAAGAGACCCAGTACTTC	CASSHQQGLQETQYF
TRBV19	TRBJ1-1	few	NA	TGTGCCAGTAGTATCTCGGCCTTAGCCCCTGAAGCTTTCTTT	CASSISALAPEAFF
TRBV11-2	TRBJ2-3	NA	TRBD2	TGTGCCAGCAGCTTAGATTCCGGGAGGGCTACAGATACGCAGTATTTT	CASSLDSGRATDTQYF
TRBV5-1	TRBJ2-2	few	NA	TGCGCCAGCAGCCGGCGAGCAGAGAACACCGGGGAGCTGTTTTTT	CASSRRAENTGELFF
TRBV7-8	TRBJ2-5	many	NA	TGTGCCAGCACGGCCAGCGTGGAGACCCAGTACTTC	CASTASVETQYF
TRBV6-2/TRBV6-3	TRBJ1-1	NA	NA	TGTGCCAGCAGCACTTCAACCGTAAAGGTCGTTGAAGCTTTCTTT	CASSTSTVKVVEAFF
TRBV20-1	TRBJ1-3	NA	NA	TGCAGTGCTAGAGATCGAGGGACTGGAAACACCATATATTTT	CSARDRGTGNTIYF
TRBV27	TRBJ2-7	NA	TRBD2	TGTGCCAGCATCCGGGTAGCGGGGAGCTCCTACGAGCAGTACTTC	CASIRVAGSSYEQYF
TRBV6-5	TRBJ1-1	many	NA	TGTGCCAGCAGTTACAGGGGTTACACTGAAGCTTTCTTT	CASSYRGYTEAFF
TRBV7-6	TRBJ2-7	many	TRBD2	TGTGCCAGCAGTGTAGGGACTAGCGGGTCCTCCTACGAGCAGTACTTC	CASSVGTSGSSYEQYF
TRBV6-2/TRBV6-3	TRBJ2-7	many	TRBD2	TGTGCCAGCAGTAGCGGACTAGCGGTCTCCTACGAGCAGTACTTC	CASSSGLAVSYEQYF
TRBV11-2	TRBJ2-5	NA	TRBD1	TGTGCCAGCACCAAACAGGGGGCTTGGGGAGAGACCCAGTACTTC	CASTKQGAWGETQYF
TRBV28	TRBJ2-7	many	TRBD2	TGTGCCAGCAGTTTATTTCGGACTAGCGGGAGAGGTAGCGAGCAGTACTTC	CASSLFRTSGRGSEQYF
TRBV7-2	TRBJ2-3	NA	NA	TGTGCCAGCAGCCCAAGGCGGTCAGATACGCAGTATTTT	CASSPRRSDTQYF
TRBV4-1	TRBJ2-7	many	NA	TGCGCCAGCAGCCAAGAAAAAGTGAGCTCCTACGAGCAGTACTTC	CASSQEKVSSYEQYF
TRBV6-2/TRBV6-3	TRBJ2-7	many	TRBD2	TGTGCCAGCAGTTATAGTCTAGCGGGAGGAAATACCTACGAGCAGTACTTC	CASSYSLAGGNTYEQYF
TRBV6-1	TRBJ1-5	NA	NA	TGTGCCAGCAGGCCCAATCACGCCCGCGGGGATCAGCCCCAGCATTTT	CASRPNHARGDQPQHF
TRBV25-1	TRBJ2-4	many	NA	TGTGCCAGCAGTGAATTTGATGGGGGACTGAAAGCCAAAAACATTCAGTACTTC	CASSEFDGGLKAKNIQYF
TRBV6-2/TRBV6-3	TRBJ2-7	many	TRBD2	TGTGCCAGCACGACCGGGACTAGCGGGACCTACGAGCAGTACTTC	CASTTGTSGTYEQYF
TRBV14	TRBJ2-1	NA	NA	TGTGCCAGCAGCCAAGTCGTCTTTCAGAACCTTTCCCTCTACAATGAGCAGTTCTTC	CASSQVVFQNLSLYNEQFF
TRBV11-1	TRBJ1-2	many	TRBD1	TGTGCCAGCAGCCAGGGACAGCCACTGAACTATGGCTACACCTTC	CASSQGQPLNYGYTF
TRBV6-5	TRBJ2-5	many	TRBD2	TGTGCCAGCAGTTACCCCTTACTAGCGGGAGCCCCTCTTCAAGAGACCCAGTACTTC	CASSYPLLAGAPLQETQYF
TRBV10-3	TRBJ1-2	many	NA	TGTGCCATCAGGCCCCAGGGTGAAGGCTACACCTTC	CAIRPQGEGYTF
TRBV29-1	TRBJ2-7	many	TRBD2	TGCAGCGTAATGACTAGCGGGAGCTACGAGCAGTACTTC	CSVMTSGSYEQYF
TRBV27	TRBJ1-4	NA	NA	TGTGCCAGCAGTACAGACGGGGCAACTAATGGAAAACTGTTTTTT	CASSTDGATNGKLFF
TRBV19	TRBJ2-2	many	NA	TGTGCCAGTAGACCCCTGACTGGGACGAAGGCCGGGGAGCTGTTTTTT	CASRPLTGTKAGELFF
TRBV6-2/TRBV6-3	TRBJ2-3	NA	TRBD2	TGTGCCAGCAGCACGGGGAGGGAGGGAGGTGATACGCAGTATTTT	CASSTGREGGDTQYF
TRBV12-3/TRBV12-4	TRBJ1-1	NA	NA	TGTGCCAGCAGTTTCACCCTCGGGCAGTTGGCTGAAGCTTTCTTT	CASSFTLGQLAEAFF
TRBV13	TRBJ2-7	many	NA	TGTGCCAGCAGCTTAGGCCCTAAGGGGCCCTACGAGCAGTACTTC	CASSLGPKGPYEQYF
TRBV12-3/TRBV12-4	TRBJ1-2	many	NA	TGTGCCAGCAGCCGGGACGGAGGTGATGGCTACACCTTC	CASSRDGGDGYTF
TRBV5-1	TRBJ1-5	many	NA	TGCGCCAGCAGCTTGGCGGGCCCAGGGGAGCCCCAGCATTTT	CASSLAGPGEPQHF